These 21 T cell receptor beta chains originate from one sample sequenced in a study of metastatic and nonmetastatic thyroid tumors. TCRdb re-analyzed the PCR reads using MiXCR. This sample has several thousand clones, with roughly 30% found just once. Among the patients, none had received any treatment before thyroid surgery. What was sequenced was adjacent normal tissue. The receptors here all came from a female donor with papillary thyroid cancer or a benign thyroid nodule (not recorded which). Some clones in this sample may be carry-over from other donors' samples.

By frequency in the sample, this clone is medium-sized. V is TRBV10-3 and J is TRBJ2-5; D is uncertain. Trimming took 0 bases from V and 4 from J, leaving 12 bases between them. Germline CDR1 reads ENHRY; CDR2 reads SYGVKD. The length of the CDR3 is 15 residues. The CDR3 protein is CAISESLRRAETQYF. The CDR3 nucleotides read TGTGCCATCAGTGAGTCTTTGCGTAGGGCAGAGACCCAGTACTTC.

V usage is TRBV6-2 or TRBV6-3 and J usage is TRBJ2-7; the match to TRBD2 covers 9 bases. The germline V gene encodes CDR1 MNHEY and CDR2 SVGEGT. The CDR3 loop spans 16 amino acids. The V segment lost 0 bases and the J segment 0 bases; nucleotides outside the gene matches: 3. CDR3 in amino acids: CASSYSTSGSSYEQYF. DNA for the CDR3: TGTGCCAGCAGTTACTCGACTAGCGGAAGCTCCTACGAGCAGTACTTC.

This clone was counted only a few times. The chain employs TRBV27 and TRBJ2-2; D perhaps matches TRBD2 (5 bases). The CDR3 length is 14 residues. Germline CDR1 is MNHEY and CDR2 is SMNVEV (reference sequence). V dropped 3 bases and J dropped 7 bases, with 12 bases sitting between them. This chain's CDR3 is CASSLRVPVGELFF. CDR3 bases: TGTGCCAGCAGTTTGAGGGTTCCAGTCGGGGAGCTGTTTTTT.

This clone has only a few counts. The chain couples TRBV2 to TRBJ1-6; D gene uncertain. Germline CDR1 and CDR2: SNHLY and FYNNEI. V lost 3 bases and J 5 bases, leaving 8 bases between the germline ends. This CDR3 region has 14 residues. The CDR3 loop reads CASSDPRDNSPLHF. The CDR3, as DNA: TGTGCCAGCAGTGATCCGCGGGATAATTCACCCCTCCACTTT. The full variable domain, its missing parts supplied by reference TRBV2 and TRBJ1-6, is EPEVTQTPSHQVTQMGQEVILRCVPISNHLYFYWYRQILGQKVEFLVSFYNNEISEKSEIFDDQFSVERPDGSNFTLKIRSTKLEDSAMYFCASSDPRDNSPLHFGNGTRLTVT.

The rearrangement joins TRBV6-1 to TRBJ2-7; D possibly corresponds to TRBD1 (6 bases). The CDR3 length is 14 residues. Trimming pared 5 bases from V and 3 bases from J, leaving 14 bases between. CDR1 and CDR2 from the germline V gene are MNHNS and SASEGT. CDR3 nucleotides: TGTGCCAGCAGTCGGGAACAGGGAGACTACGAGCAGTACTTC. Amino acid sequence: CASSREQGDYEQYF.

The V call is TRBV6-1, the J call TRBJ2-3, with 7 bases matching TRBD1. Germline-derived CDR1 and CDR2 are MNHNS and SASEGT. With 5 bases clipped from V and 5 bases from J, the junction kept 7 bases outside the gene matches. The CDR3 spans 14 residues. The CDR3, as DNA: TGTGCCAGCAGTCTAGGGGGCGCGAAAGATACGCAGTATTTT. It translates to CASSLGGAKDTQYF.

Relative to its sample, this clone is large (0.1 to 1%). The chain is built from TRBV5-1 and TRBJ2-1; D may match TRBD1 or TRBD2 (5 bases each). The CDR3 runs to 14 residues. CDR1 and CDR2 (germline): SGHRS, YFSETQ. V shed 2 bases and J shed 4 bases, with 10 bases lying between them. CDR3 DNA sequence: TGCGCCAGCAGCTTTCGGGACCGATACAATGAGCAGTTCTTC. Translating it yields CASSFRDRYNEQFF.

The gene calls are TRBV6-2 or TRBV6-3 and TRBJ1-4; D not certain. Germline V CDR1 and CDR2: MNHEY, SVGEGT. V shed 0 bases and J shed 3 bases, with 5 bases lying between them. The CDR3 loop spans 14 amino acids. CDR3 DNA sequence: TGTGCCAGCAGTTACTCTAGGTCTAATGAAAAACTGTTTTTT. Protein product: CASSYSRSNEKLFF.

The chain's CDR3 is CASSFRQGWAGYNEQFF. In DNA form, the CDR3 reads TGTGCCAGCAGTTTTCGGCAGGGATGGGCGGGGTACAATGAGCAGTTCTTC. V and J are TRBV27 and TRBJ2-1; tentative D call: TRBD2 (6 bases). V was shortened by 3 bases and J by 4 bases, with 19 bases between the two germline ends. The CDR3 is 17 amino acids. The germline CDR1 and CDR2 sequences are MNHEY and SMNVEV (reference sequence).

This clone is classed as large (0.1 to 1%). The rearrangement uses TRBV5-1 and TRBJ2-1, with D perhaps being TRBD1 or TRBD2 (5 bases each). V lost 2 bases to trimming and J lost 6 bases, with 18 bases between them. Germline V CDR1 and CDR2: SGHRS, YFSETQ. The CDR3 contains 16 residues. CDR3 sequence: CASSLEQVARSNEQFF. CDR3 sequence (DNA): TGCGCCAGCAGCTTAGAACAGGTAGCGCGATCCAATGAGCAGTTCTTC.

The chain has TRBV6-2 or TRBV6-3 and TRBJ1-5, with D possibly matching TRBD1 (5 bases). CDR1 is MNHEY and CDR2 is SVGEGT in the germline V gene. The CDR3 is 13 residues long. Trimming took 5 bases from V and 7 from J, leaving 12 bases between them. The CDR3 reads CASSRDLGQPQHF. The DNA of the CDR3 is TGTGCCAGCAGTCGGGACCTGGGGCAGCCCCAGCATTTT.

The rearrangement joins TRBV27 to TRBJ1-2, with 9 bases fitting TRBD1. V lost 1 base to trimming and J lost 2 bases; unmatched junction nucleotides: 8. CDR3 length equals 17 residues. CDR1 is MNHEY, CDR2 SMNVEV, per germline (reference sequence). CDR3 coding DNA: TGTGCCAGCAGTTTATACGCTCCGGGGACAGGGAACTATGGCTACACCTTC. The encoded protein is CASSLYAPGTGNYGYTF.

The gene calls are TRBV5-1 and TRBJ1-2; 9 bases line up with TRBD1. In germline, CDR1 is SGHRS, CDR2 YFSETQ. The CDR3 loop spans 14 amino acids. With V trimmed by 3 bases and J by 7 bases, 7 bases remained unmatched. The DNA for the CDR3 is TGCGCCAGCAGCTCGGGACAGGGTTTAGGTGGCTACACCTTC. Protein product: CASSSGQGLGGYTF.

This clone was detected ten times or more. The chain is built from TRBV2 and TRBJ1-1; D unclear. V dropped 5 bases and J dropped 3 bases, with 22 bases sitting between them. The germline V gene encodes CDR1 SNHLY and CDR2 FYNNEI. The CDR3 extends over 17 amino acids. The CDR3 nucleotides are TGTGCCAGCAGTTTAACTCGGGAAATTGGGGTGTACACTGAAGCTTTCTTT. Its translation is CASSLTREIGVYTEAFF.

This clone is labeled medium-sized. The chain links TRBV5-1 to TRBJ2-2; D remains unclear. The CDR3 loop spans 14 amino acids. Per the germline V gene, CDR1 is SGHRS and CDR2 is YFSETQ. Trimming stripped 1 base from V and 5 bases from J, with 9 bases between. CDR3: CASSLIEVTGELFF. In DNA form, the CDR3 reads TGCGCCAGCAGCTTGATTGAGGTTACCGGGGAGCTGTTTTTT.

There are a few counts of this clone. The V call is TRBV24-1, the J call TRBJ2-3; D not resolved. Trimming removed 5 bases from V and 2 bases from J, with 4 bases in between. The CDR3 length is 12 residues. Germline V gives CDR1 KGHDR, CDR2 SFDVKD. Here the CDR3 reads CATSVHTDTQYF. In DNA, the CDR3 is TGTGCCACCAGTGTCCACACAGATACGCAGTATTTT.

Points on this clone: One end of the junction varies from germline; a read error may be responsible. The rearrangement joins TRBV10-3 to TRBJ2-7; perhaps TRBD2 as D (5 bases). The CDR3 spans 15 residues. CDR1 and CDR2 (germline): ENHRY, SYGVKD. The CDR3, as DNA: TGTGCCATCAGTGTACGGGATCCTAGAGGCACAGAGCATTACTTC. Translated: CAISVRDPRGTEHYF.

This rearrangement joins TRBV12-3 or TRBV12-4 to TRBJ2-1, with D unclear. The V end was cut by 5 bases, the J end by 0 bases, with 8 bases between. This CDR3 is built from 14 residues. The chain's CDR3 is CASSGESSYNEQFF. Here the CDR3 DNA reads TGTGCCAGCAGTGGAGAAAGCTCCTACAATGAGCAGTTCTTC.

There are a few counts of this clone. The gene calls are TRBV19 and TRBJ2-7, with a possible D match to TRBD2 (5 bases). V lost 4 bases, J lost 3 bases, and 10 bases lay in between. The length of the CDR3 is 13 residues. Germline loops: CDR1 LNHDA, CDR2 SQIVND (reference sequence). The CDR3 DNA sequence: TGTGCCAGTAGTACTCACGGAGGCTACGAGCAGTACTTC. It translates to CASSTHGGYEQYF.

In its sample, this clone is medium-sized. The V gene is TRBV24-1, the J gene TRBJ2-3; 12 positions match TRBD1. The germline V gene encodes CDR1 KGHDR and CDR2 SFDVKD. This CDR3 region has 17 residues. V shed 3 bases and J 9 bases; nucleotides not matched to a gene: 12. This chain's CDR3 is CATSDPVGGTGGETQYF. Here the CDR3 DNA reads TGTGCCACCAGTGATCCCGTTGGGGGGACAGGGGGCGAAACGCAGTATTTT.

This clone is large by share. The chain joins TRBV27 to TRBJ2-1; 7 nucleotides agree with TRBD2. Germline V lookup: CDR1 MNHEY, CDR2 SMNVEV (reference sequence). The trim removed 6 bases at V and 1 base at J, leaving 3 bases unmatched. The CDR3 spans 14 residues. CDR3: CASSSSGSYNEQFF. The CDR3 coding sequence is TGTGCCAGCAGCTCTAGCGGATCCTACAATGAGCAGTTCTTC.